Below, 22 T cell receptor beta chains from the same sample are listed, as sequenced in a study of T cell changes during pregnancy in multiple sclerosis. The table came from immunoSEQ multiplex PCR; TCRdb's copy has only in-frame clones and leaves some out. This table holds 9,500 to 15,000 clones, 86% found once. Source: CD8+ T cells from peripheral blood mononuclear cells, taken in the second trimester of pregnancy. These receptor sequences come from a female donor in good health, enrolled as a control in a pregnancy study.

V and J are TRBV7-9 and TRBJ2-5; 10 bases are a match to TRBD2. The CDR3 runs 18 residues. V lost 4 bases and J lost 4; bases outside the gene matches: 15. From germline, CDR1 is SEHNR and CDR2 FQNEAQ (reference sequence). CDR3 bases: TGTGCCAGCAGCTCTACTTTACCCGGGACTAGCGTTCTAGAGACCCAGTACTTC. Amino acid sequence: CASSSTLPGTSVLETQYF.

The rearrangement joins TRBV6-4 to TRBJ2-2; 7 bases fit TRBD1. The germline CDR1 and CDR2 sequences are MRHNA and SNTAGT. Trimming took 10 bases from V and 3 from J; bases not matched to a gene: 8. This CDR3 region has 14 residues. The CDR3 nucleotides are TGTGCCACCAAGGGGGCGCAGGACACCGGGGAGCTGTTTTTT. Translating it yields CATKGAQDTGELFF.

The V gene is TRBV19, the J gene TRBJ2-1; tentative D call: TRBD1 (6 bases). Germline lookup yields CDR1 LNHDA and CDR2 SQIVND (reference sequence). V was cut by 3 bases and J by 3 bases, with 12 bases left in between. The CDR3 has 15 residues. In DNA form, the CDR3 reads TGTGCCAGTAGTATGGGGGCGGTGAGCTACAATGAGCAGTTCTTC. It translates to CASSMGAVSYNEQFF.

The CDR3 DNA reads TGTGCCAGCACCGTGACAGCCTTTCGGACTGAAGCTTTCTTT. Amino acid sequence: CASTVTAFRTEAFF. This chain connects TRBV21-1 to TRBJ1-1; TRBD1, the table's D call, lacks a check against the DNA. TRBV21-1 is given as a pseudogene. The CDR3 has 14 residues.

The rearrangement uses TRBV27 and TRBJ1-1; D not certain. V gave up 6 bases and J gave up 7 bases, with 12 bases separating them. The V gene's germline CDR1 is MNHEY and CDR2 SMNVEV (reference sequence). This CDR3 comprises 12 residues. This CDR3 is CASSGGQFEAFF. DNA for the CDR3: TGTGCCAGCAGCGGCGGCCAGTTTGAAGCTTTCTTT.

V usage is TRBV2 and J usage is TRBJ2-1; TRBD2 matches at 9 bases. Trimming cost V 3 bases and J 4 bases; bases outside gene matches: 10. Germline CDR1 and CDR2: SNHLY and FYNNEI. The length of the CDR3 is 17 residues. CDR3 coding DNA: TGTGCCAGCAGTGAGCCTAGTCTAGCGGGATCATACAATGAGCAGTTCTTC. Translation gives CASSEPSLAGSYNEQFF.

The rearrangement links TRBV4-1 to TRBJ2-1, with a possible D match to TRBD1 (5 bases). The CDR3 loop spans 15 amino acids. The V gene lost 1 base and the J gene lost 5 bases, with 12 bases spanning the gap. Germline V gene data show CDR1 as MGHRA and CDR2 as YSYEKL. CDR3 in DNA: TGCGCCAGCAGCCAAGTCCAGGGTTTCAACAATGAGCAGTTCTTC. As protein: CASSQVQGFNNEQFF.

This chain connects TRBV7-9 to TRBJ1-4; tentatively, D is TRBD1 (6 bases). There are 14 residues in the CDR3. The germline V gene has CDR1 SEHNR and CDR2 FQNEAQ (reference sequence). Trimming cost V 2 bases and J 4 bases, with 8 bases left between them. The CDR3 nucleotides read TGTGCCAGCAGCTTAAGGACAGTTAATGAAAAACTGTTTTTT. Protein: CASSLRTVNEKLFF.

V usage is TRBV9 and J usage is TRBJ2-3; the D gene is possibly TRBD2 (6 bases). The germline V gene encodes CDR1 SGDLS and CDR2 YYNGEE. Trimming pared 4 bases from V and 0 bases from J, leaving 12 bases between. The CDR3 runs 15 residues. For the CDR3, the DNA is TGTGCCAGCAGCCAGGAGGGGTTAAGCACAGATACGCAGTATTTT. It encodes CASSQEGLSTDTQYF.

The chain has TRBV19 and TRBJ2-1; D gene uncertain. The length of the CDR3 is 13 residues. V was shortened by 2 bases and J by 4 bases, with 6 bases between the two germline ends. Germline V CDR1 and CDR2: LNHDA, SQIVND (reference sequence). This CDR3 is CASSISHYNEQFF. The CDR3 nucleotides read TGTGCCAGTAGTATAAGCCATTACAATGAGCAGTTCTTC.

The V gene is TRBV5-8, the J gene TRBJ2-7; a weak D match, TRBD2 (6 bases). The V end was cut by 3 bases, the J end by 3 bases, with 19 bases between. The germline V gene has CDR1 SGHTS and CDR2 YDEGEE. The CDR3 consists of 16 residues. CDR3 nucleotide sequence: TGTGCCAGCAGCTCTTACCGGGGGACGAACCACTACGAGCAGTACTTC. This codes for CASSSYRGTNHYEQYF.

The CDR3 spells CASSEETSGRVTDTQYF. For the CDR3, the DNA is TGTGCCAGCAGTGAAGAAACTAGCGGGAGGGTAACAGATACGCAGTATTTT. The chain uses TRBV6-1 and TRBJ2-3, with 13 bases identical to TRBD2. This CDR3 spans 17 amino acids. V lost 1 base to trimming and J lost 3 bases; unmatched junction nucleotides: 4. Looked up from germline, CDR1 is MNHNS and CDR2 is SASEGT.

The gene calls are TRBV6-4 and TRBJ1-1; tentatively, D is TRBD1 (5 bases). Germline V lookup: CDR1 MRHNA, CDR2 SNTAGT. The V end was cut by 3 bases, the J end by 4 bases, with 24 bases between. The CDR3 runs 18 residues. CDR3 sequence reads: CASSDDGTGGLLGTEAFF. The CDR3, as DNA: TGTGCCAGCAGTGATGATGGTACAGGTGGGTTACTGGGCACTGAAGCTTTCTTT.

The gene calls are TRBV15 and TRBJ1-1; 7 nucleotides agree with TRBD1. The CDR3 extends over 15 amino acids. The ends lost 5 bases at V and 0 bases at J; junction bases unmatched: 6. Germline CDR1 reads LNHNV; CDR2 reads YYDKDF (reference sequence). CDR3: CATSLRQGLNTEAFF. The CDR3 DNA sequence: TGTGCCACCAGCCTAAGACAGGGATTGAACACTGAAGCTTTCTTT.

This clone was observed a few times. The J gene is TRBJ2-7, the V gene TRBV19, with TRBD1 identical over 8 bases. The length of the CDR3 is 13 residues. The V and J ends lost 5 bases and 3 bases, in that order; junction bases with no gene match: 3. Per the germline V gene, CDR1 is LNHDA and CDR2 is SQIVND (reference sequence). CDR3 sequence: CASSVGTGYEQYF. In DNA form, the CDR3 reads TGTGCCAGTAGTGTCGGGACAGGCTACGAGCAGTACTTC.

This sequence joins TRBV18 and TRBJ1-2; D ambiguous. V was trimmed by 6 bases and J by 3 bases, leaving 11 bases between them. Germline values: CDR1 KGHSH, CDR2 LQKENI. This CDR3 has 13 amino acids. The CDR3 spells CASSPQRDYGYTF. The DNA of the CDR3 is TGTGCCAGCTCGCCTCAGCGGGACTATGGCTACACCTTC.

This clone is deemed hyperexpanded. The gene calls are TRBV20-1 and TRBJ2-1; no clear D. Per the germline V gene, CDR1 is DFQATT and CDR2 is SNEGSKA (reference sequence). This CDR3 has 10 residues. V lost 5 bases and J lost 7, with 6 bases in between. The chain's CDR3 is CSAQENEQFF. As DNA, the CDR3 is TGCAGTGCTCAAGAGAATGAGCAGTTCTTC.

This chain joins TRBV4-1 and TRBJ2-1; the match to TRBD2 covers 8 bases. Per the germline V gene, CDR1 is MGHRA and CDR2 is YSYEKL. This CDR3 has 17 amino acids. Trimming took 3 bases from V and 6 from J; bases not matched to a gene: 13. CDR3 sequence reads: CASSHPGTGGGGNEQFF. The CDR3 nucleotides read TGCGCCAGCAGCCACCCAGGCACGGGGGGGGGTGGCAATGAGCAGTTCTTC.

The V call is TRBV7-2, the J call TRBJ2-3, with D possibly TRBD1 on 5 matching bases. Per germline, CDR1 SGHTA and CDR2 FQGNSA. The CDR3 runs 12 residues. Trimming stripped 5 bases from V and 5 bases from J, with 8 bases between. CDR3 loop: CASSQGRDTQYF. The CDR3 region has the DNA TGTGCCAGCAGCCAGGGAAGAGATACGCAGTATTTT.

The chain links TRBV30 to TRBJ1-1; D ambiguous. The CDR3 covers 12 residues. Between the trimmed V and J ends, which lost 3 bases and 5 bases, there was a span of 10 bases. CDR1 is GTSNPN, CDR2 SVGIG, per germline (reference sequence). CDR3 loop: CAWSLGGTEAFF. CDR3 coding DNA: TGTGCCTGGAGCCTGGGAGGAACTGAAGCTTTCTTT.

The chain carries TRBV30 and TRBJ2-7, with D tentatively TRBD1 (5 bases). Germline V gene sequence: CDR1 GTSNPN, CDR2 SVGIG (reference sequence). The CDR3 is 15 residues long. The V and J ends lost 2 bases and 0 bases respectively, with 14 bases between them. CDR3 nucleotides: TGTGCCTGGAGTATCAGACAGCTAAGCTCCTACGAGCAGTACTTC. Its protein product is CAWSIRQLSSYEQYF.

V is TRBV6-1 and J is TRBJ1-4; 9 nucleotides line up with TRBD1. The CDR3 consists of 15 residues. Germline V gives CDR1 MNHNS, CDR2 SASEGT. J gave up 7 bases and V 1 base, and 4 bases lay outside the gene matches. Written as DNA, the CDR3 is TGTGCCAGCAGTGAAGGGGGACAGGGTGCTGAAAAACTGTTTTTT. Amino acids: CASSEGGQGAEKLFF.